This T cell receptor beta chain was sequenced during a study of response to subunit inactivated influenza vaccine. The V and J ends lost 2 bases and 2 bases, in that order; junction bases with no gene match: 4. The CDR3 has 15 amino acids. Germline lookup yields CDR1 SGHRS and CDR2 YFSETQ. TCRdb recomputed calls from the RT-PCR reads with MiXCR, one row per CDR3 protein. Of hundreds of thousands of distinct CDR3 sequences listed, about a tenth are singletons. The table lists this clonotype with many counts. The chain has TRBV5-1 and TRBJ2-3, with 8 positions matching TRBD1. This specimen consisted of PBMCs from blood, obtained more than 35 days after vaccination. The sequence came from a man in his forties or fifties who received an inactivated influenza vaccine. CDR3 region: CASSLGDRITDTQYF. CDR3 nucleotides: TGCGCCAGCAGCTTAGGGGACAGGATCACAGATACGCAGTATTTT.